These 19 T cell receptor beta chains came from one sample sequenced in a study of Ad26.COV2.S vaccination and SARS-CoV-2 variants. Described treatment: around 19 received Ad26.COV2.S at low or high dose, single or two shots; 5 received placebo; per-sample allocation not given. Material that was analyzed had been drawn on day 63 after the first vaccine or placebo injection. Assay: immunoSEQ multiplex PCR; the TCRdb copy retains only in-frame clones and omits some. Among hundreds of thousands of clones listed, approximately 92% were seen once. Source: peripheral blood, taken in a trial of Ad26.COV2.S vaccine versus placebo. The receptors come from a person aged 18-65 years who received the Ad26.COV2.S COVID-19 vaccine or a placebo.

The genes are TRBV5-5 and TRBJ2-5; no clear D. The CDR3 is 15 residues long. Germline V gene sequence: CDR1 SGHKS, CDR2 YYEKEE (reference sequence). Trimming cost V 2 bases and J 5 bases, with 16 bases left between them. CDR3 in amino acids: CASSFDDARLETQYF. DNA for the CDR3: TGTGCCAGCAGCTTCGATGACGCCAGGTTGGAGACCCAGTACTTC. The variable domain in full, completed from reference TRBV5-5 and TRBJ2-5, reads DAGVTQSPTHLIKTRGQQVTLRCSPISGHKSVSWYQQVLGQGPQFIFQYYEKEERGRGNFPDRFSARQFPNYSSELNVNALLLGDSALYLCASSFDDARLETQYFGPGTRLLVL.

This chain links TRBV11-1 with TRBJ2-7, with 12 nucleotides matching TRBD2. Germline CDR1 and CDR2: SGHAT and FQDESV (reference sequence). V dropped 6 bases and J dropped 4; count of bases not matched to a gene: 4. The CDR3 is 14 amino acids. The CDR3 protein is CASSLLAGGYEQYV. As DNA, the CDR3 is TGTGCCAGCAGTCTTCTAGCGGGGGGGTACGAGCAGTACGTC.

The chain couples TRBV7-8 to TRBJ1-6; D unresolved. The germline CDR1 and CDR2 sequences are SGHVS and FQNEAQ. Trimming stripped 5 bases from V and 6 bases from J, with 14 bases between. The CDR3 is 15 amino acids. CDR3: CASSNQWQANSPLHF. In DNA, the CDR3 is TGTGCCAGCAGCAATCAATGGCAGGCTAATTCACCCCTCCACTTT.

The rearrangement joins TRBV4-2 to TRBJ2-7, with a weak D call TRBD1 (5 bases). Deletions cut 4 bases from V and 0 bases from J, with 13 bases between. This CDR3 is 15 amino acids long. Germline values: CDR1 LGHNA, CDR2 YNFKEQ. The CDR3 DNA reads as TGTGCCAGCAGCCTCCCGGACAAGAGCTCCTACGAGCAGTACTTC. Encoded protein: CASSLPDKSSYEQYF.

The rearrangement uses TRBV28 and TRBJ1-2; no firm D call. V gave up 10 bases and J gave up 3 bases, with 18 bases separating them. Germline CDR1 is MDHEN and CDR2 is SYDVKM. CDR3 length: 14 amino acids. The CDR3 bases are TGTGCCACCTCGTGGGTGGGATTTGACTATGGCTACACCTTC. It translates to CATSWVGFDYGYTF.

A single count supports this clone. The rearrangement links TRBV11-2 to TRBJ1-6; D call uncertain. The germline V and J ends were trimmed by 0 bases and 2 bases, with 11 bases remaining between them. Per germline, CDR1 SGHAT and CDR2 FQNNGV. The CDR3 loop spans 17 amino acids. In DNA, the CDR3 is TGTGCCAGCAGCTTAGATGCCCTGATGGCCTATAATTCACCCCTCCACTTT. Encoded protein: CASSLDALMAYNSPLHF.

The chain joins TRBV5-4 to TRBJ2-3; TRBD1 matches at 7 bases. The CDR3 contains 14 residues. Germline V gives CDR1 SGHNT, CDR2 YYREEE (reference sequence). The J segment lost 6 bases and the V segment lost 4 bases, leaving 8 bases of the junction unmatched. The CDR3 loop is CASSQRQGGDTQYF. The CDR3 DNA reads as TGTGCCAGCAGCCAGAGACAGGGCGGGGATACGCAGTATTTT. Full variable domain (outside the CDR3, taken from reference TRBV5-4 and TRBJ2-3): ETGVTQSPTHLIKTRGQQVTLRCSSQSGHNTVSWYQQALGQGPQFIFQYYREEENGRGNFPPRFSGLQFPNYSSELNVNALELDDSALYLCASSQRQGGDTQYFGPGTRLTVL.

As concerns this clone: Other DNA variants within this sample encode the same CDR3. The chain carries TRBV29-1 and TRBJ2-5; the D gene is possibly TRBD2 (5 bases). CDR3 size: 11 residues. Trimming shortened V by 4 bases and J by 5 bases, and 8 bases separated the two germline ends. Germline CDR1 and CDR2: SQVTM and ANQGSEA. The CDR3 bases are TGCAGCGTTGTCCCGGGGGAGACCCAGTACTTC. Translating it yields CSVVPGETQYF.

The V and J genes are TRBV18 and TRBJ1-4; D unclear. CDR3 length: 19 residues. Between the trimmed V and J ends, which lost 3 bases and 0 bases, there was a span of 20 bases. Germline V gives CDR1 KGHSH, CDR2 LQKENI. The CDR3 spells CASSPLKVHKDATNEKLFF. CDR3 DNA: TGTGCCAGCTCACCGTTAAAGGTTCACAAGGATGCAACTAATGAAAAACTGTTTTTT.

The chain joins TRBV13 to TRBJ1-1; D is undetermined. The V end was cut by 4 bases, the J end by 4 bases, with 7 bases between. The germline V gene encodes CDR1 PRHDT and CDR2 FYEKMQ (reference sequence). This CDR3 is built from 12 residues. The CDR3 nucleotides are TGTGCCAGCAGCTCCCAAACCACTGAAGCTTTCTTT. Translation: CASSSQTTEAFF.

The gene calls are TRBV3-1 (or the pseudogene TRBV3-2) and TRBJ1-5; D gene uncertain. The V gene lost 1 base and the J gene lost 4 bases, with 14 bases spanning the gap. The germline CDR1 and CDR2 sequences are LGHDT and YNNKEL (reference sequence). The CDR3 totals 16 residues. The CDR3 spells CASSQGLGKGNQPQHF. DNA of the CDR3: TGTGCCAGCAGCCAAGGGTTAGGGAAAGGTAATCAGCCCCAGCATTTT.

The chain links TRBV27 to TRBJ1-1, with D maybe TRBD1 (5 bases). Trimming took 0 bases from V and 11 from J, leaving 16 bases between them. Germline V gene sequence: CDR1 MNHEY, CDR2 SMNVEV (reference sequence). The CDR3 has 14 amino acids. The CDR3 DNA reads as TGTGCCAGCAGTTTATCAGACAGCCCGATGGGGGCTTTCTTT. Protein product: CASSLSDSPMGAFF.

The rearrangement links TRBV6-6 to TRBJ2-7, with 7 bases identical to TRBD1. Trimming cost V 9 bases and J 7 bases; bases outside gene matches: 9. The CDR3 loop spans 12 amino acids. Germline assignment: CDR1 MNHNY and CDR2 SVGAGI (reference sequence). The CDR3 loop reads CASKTGEGEQYF. CDR3 DNA sequence: TGTGCCAGTAAAACAGGGGAAGGGGAGCAGTACTTC.

The chain links TRBV4-3 to TRBJ1-4; unclear D gene. Germline V gives CDR1 LGHNA, CDR2 YSLEER. CDR3 length: 15 residues. Trimming pared 2 bases from V and 5 bases from J, leaving 12 bases between. CDR3 sequence reads: CASSQKYTSNEKLFF. The CDR3 coding sequence is TGCGCCAGCAGCCAAAAATACACTTCCAATGAAAAACTGTTTTTT.

The chain has TRBV5-4 and TRBJ1-6, with TRBD1 matching 7 bases. Germline CDR1 SGHNT, CDR2 YYREEE (reference sequence). The CDR3 consists of 13 residues. The trim removed 4 bases at V and 8 bases at J, leaving 3 bases unmatched. The DNA of the CDR3 is TGTGCCAGCAGCCCAGGACAGGATTCACCCCTCCACTTT. Protein: CASSPGQDSPLHF.

The chain joins TRBV5-1 to TRBJ2-1; TRBD2 is a possible D gene (5 bases). The CDR3 runs to 21 residues. Trimming pared 4 bases from V and 0 bases from J, leaving 29 bases between. Germline-derived CDR1 and CDR2 are SGHRS and YFSETQ. CDR3: CASSTDKRVVEDIRSYNEQFF. Here the CDR3 DNA reads TGCGCCAGCAGCACCGATAAGAGGGTAGTGGAAGACATTCGCTCCTACAATGAGCAGTTCTTC.

V and J are TRBV11-1 and TRBJ2-1, with no clear D. The length of the CDR3 is 13 residues. Trimming stripped 5 bases from V and 4 bases from J, with 9 bases between. Germline-derived CDR1 and CDR2 are SGHAT and FQDESV (reference sequence). CDR3 nucleotide sequence: TGTGCCAGCAGCCCTAACACGTACAATGAGCAGTTCTTC. It specifies CASSPNTYNEQFF.

With respect to this clone: At the DNA level, this CDR3 is encoded by other sequences in the same sample as well. The chain carries TRBV5-1 and TRBJ2-1, with unresolved D. The CDR3 runs to 12 residues. Trimming took off 0 bases at V and 7 bases at J, with 5 bases between the two ends. Germline-derived CDR1 and CDR2 are SGHRS and YFSETQ. This CDR3 is CASSLGGNEQFF. In DNA, the CDR3 is TGCGCCAGCAGCTTGGGGGGTAATGAGCAGTTCTTC.

The chain links TRBV4-3 to TRBJ1-4; D may be TRBD1 (6 bases). Trimming cost V 5 bases and J 3 bases, with 16 bases left between them. The CDR3 length is 16 residues. The V gene's germline CDR1 is LGHNA and CDR2 YSLEER. CDR3 amino acids: CASSREGGPSNEKLFF. The DNA of the CDR3 is TGCGCCAGCAGCAGAGAGGGGGGTCCCTCTAATGAAAAACTGTTTTTT.